A single sample is the source of the 6 T cell receptor beta chains below, sequenced in a study of OX40 agonist ivuxolimab in advanced cancers. The repertoire was sequenced with immunoSEQ multiplex PCR; TCRdb's copy has only in-frame clones and lacks some. This table has fewer than 100,000 clones, roughly 90% appearing once. Sequencing was performed on CD4+ or CD8+ T cells sorted from blood, taken in a trial of the OX40 agonist ivuxolimab. The receptors were gathered from an adult with an advanced solid tumor such as melanoma, head and neck, liver or kidney cancer.

V is TRBV19 and J is TRBJ1-2; 8 bases match TRBD1. This CDR3 contains 15 residues. Germline V gives CDR1 LNHDA, CDR2 SQIVND (reference sequence). V was clipped by 6 bases and J by 4 bases; unmatched bases: 10. CDR3 sequence (DNA): TGTGCCAGTAGCCTATCTACAGGGGGGAGCTATGGCTACACCTTC. Translated, it gives CASSLSTGGSYGYTF.

The chain carries TRBV28 and TRBJ2-5, with D perhaps being TRBD1 or TRBD2 (5 bases each). Germline loops: CDR1 MDHEN, CDR2 SYDVKM. The CDR3 contains 15 residues. Trimming pared 5 bases from V and 5 bases from J, leaving 18 bases between. The CDR3 DNA reads as TGTGCCAGCAGTAAGCGGCGGGTGGGGCGGGAGACCCAGTACTTC. Its protein is CASSKRRVGRETQYF.

This clone has more than one count but fewer than ten. V gene TRBV5-1 combines with J gene TRBJ1-5, with D hard to call. Trimming left V 0 bases short and J 2 bases short, with 6 bases between. Germline V lookup: CDR1 SGHRS, CDR2 YFSETQ. There are 14 residues in the CDR3. The CDR3 here is CASSLDSGNQPQHF. In nucleotides, the CDR3 is TGCGCCAGCAGCTTGGACAGTGGCAATCAGCCCCAGCATTTT.

CDR3 protein: CASSYRDRGVYGYTF. The CDR3 bases are TGTGCCAGCAGTTACCGGGACAGGGGCGTTTATGGCTACACCTTC. J is TRBJ1-2 and V is TRBV6-5; 10 bases are shared with TRBD1. J was trimmed by 5 bases and V by 2 bases; bases with no gene match: 5. Germline CDR1 and CDR2: MNHEY and SVGAGI. This CDR3 is 15 amino acids long.

J is TRBJ1-5 and V is TRBV4-1; no clear D. Trimming took off 0 bases at V and 0 bases at J, with 12 bases between the two ends. The CDR3 covers 17 residues. In germline, CDR1 is MGHRA, CDR2 YSYEKL. CDR3 bases: TGCGCCAGCAGCCAAGAAGGTCAGTCGTATAGCAATCAGCCCCAGCATTTT. This sequence encodes CASSQEGQSYSNQPQHF.

This clone has only a few counts. The genes are TRBV10-1 and TRBJ1-6; tentatively, D is TRBD1 (6 bases). V lost 2 bases and J lost 14, with 13 bases in between. From germline, CDR1 is WNHNN and CDR2 SYGVQD (reference sequence). This CDR3 is 13 amino acids long. CDR3 coding DNA: TGCGCCAGCAGTGAGGGGGGCCGGGGAACCCTCCACTTT. Its translation is CASSEGGRGTLHF.